The clone carrying this TCR beta chain was detected a few times. Trimming left V 10 bases short and J 4 bases short, with 19 bases between. Germline V lookup: CDR1 MDHEN, CDR2 SYDVKM. CDR3 size: 14 residues. TCRdb keeps only in-frame clones here, not all; method: immunoSEQ multiplex PCR. The table lists approximately 250,000 clones, around 89% of them singletons. This entry belongs to a study of blood T cell repertoires in COVID-19. Across the whole study: From the United States, Italy and Spain came samples of acute and convalescent COVID-19. The cDNA or gDNA used as material had been derived from T cells, B-cell-depleted T cells, or PBMCs.

This receptor was identified in a woman aged 25-40 years with acute COVID-19. The J gene is TRBJ1-1, the V gene TRBV28; D is possibly TRBD1 (6 bases). What was sequenced was PBMCs or T cells enriched from blood (not recorded which). In DNA, the CDR3 is TGTGCCAACAGCCGCGGGGGCGATACCACTGAAGCTTTCTTT. Translated: CANSRGGDTTEAFF. Looking up the rest from reference TRBV28 and TRBJ1-1 gives the full variable domain: DVKVTQSSRYLVKRTGEKVFLECVQDMDHENMFWYRQDPGLGLRLIYFSYDVKMKEKGDIPEGYSVSREKKERFSLILESASTNQTSMYLCANSRGGDTTEAFFGQGTRLTVV.